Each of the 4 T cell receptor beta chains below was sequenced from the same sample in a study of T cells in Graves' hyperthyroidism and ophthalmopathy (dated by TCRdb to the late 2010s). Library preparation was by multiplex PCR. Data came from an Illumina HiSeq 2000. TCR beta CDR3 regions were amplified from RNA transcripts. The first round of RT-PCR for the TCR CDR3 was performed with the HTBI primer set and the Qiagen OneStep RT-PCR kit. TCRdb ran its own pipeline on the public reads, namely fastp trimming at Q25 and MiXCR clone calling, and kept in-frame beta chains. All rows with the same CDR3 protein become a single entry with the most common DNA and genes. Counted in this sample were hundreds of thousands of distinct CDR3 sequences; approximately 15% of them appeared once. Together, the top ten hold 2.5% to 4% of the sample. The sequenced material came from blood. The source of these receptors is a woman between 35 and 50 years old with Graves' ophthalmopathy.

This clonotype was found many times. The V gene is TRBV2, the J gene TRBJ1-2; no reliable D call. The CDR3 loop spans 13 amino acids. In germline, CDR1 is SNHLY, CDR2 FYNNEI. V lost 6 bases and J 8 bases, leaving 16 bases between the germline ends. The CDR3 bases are TGTGCCAGCAGGTTCAACCCCCAATCCGGCTACACCTTC. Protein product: CASRFNPQSGYTF.

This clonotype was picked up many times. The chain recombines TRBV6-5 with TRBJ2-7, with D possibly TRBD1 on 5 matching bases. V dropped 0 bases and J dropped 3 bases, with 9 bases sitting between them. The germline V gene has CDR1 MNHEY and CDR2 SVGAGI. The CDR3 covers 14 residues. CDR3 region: CASSYSGPDYEQYF. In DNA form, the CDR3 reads TGTGCCAGCAGTTACTCGGGGCCCGACTACGAGCAGTACTTC.

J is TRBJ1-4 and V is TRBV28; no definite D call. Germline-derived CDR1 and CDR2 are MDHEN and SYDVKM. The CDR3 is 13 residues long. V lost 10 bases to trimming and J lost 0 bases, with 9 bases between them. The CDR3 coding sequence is TGTGCCACCACCATTGCAACTAATGAAAAACTGTTTTTT. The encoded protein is CATTIATNEKLFF.

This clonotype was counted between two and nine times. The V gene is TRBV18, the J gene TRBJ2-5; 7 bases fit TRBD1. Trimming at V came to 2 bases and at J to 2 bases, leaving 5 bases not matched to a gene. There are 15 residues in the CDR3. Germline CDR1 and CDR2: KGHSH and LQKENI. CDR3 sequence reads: CASSPIPGQQETQYF. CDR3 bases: TGTGCCAGCTCACCAATTCCGGGACAGCAAGAGACCCAGTACTTC.